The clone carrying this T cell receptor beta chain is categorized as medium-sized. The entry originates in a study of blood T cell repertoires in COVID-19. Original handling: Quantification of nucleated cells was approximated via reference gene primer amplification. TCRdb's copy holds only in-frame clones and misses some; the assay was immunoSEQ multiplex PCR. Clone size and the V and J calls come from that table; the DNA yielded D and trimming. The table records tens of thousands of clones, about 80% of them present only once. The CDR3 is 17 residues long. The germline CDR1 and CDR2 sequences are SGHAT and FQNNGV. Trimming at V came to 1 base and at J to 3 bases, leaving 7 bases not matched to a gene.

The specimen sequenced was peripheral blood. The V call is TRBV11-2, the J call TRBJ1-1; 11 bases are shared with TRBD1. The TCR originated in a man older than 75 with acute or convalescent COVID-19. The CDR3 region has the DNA TGTGCCAGCAGCTTAGTGGGACAGGGGGTCATAGACACTGAAGCTTTCTTT. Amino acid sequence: CASSLVGQGVIDTEAFF.